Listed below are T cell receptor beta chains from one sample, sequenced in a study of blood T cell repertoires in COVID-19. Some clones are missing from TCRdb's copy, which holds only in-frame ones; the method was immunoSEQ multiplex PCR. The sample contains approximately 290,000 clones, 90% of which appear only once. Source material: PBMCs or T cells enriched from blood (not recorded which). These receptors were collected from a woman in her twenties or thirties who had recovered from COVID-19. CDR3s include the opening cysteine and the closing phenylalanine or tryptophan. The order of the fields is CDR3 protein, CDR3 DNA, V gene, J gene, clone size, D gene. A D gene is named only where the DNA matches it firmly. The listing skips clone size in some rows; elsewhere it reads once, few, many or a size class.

cdr3_aa: CASSGGQWETQYF; cdr3_nt: TGTGCCAGCAGTGGCGGACAGTGGGAGACCCAGTACTTC; v_call: TRBV2; j_call: TRBJ2-5; clone_size: -; d_call: -
cdr3_aa: CASSSREGLAGIYNEQFF; cdr3_nt: TGTGCCAGCAGCAGCCGGGAGGGACTAGCGGGAATCTACAATGAGCAGTTCTTC; v_call: TRBV11-3; j_call: TRBJ2-1; clone_size: once; d_call: TRBD2
cdr3_aa: CASSLRAVAGGSYEQYF; cdr3_nt: TGTGCCAGCAGTTTACGCGCCGTAGCGGGCGGCTCCTACGAGCAGTACTTC; v_call: TRBV6-2/TRBV6-3; j_call: TRBJ2-7; clone_size: -; d_call: TRBD2
cdr3_aa: CASSQDPTGRVEAFF; cdr3_nt: TGTGCCAGCAGCCAAGACCCGACAGGGCGGGTTGAAGCTTTCTTT; v_call: TRBV3-1/TRBV3-2; j_call: TRBJ1-1; clone_size: -; d_call: TRBD1
cdr3_aa: CASSQGRLGNQETQYF; cdr3_nt: TGCGCCAGCAGCCAAGGGAGGTTGGGGAACCAAGAGACCCAGTACTTC; v_call: TRBV4-3; j_call: TRBJ2-5; clone_size: -; d_call: -
cdr3_aa: CASSLLGGRGDEQFF; cdr3_nt: TGTGCCAGCAGCTTATTGGGCGGGAGGGGAGATGAGCAGTTCTTC; v_call: TRBV11-2; j_call: TRBJ2-1; clone_size: -; d_call: TRBD2
cdr3_aa: CASTETGVYGYTF; cdr3_nt: TGTGCCAGCACCGAGACAGGGGTCTATGGCTACACCTTC; v_call: TRBV28; j_call: TRBJ1-2; clone_size: -; d_call: TRBD1
cdr3_aa: CASSPLDRSGGMNTEAFF; cdr3_nt: TGTGCCAGCAGCCCTTTAGACAGGAGCGGAGGCATGAACACTGAAGCTTTCTTT; v_call: TRBV7-8; j_call: TRBJ1-1; clone_size: few; d_call: -
cdr3_aa: CSASTWGDSNQPQHF; cdr3_nt: TGCAGTGCTAGTACTTGGGGAGATAGCAATCAGCCCCAGCATTTT; v_call: TRBV20-1; j_call: TRBJ1-5; clone_size: -; d_call: -
cdr3_aa: CASSFDRGRTGELFF; cdr3_nt: TGTGCCAGCAGCTTCGACAGGGGGCGGACCGGGGAGCTGTTTTTT; v_call: TRBV7-9; j_call: TRBJ2-2; clone_size: -; d_call: TRBD1
cdr3_aa: CASSLQGVGSNTEAFF; cdr3_nt: TGTGCCAGCAGCTTACAGGGGGTAGGGTCGAACACTGAAGCTTTCTTT; v_call: TRBV7-2; j_call: TRBJ1-1; clone_size: -; d_call: TRBD1
cdr3_aa: CASSLEGPETQYF; cdr3_nt: TGTGCCAGCAGCTTAGAGGGGCCCGAGACCCAGTACTTC; v_call: TRBV7-2; j_call: TRBJ2-5; clone_size: -; d_call: -
cdr3_aa: CASKFQGPTNEKLFF; cdr3_nt: TGTGCCAGCAAATTCCAGGGCCCAACTAATGAAAAACTGTTTTTT; v_call: TRBV19; j_call: TRBJ1-4; clone_size: -; d_call: -
cdr3_aa: CASSLPKDTYTEAFF; cdr3_nt: TGTGCCAGCAGCCTACCAAAGGACACCTACACTGAAGCTTTCTTT; v_call: TRBV28; j_call: TRBJ1-1; clone_size: -; d_call: -
cdr3_aa: CASSSSQVNTEAFF; cdr3_nt: TGTGCCAGCAGCTCTTCCCAGGTGAACACTGAAGCTTTCTTT; v_call: TRBV7-3; j_call: TRBJ1-1; clone_size: -; d_call: -
cdr3_aa: CASSLAIAGATIDTQYF; cdr3_nt: TGTGCCAGCAGCTTAGCTATAGCGGGAGCCACGATAGATACGCAGTATTTT; v_call: TRBV11-3; j_call: TRBJ2-3; clone_size: once; d_call: TRBD2
cdr3_aa: CASVPGLLSFQNTGELFF; cdr3_nt: TGTGCCAGCGTCCCGGGACTTCTAAGTTTCCAGAACACCGGGGAGCTGTTTTTT; v_call: TRBV9; j_call: TRBJ2-2; clone_size: -; d_call: -
cdr3_aa: CATSPGLGVDTQYF; cdr3_nt: TGTGCCACCTCGCCGGGACTAGGTGTAGATACGCAGTATTTT; v_call: TRBV15; j_call: TRBJ2-3; clone_size: -; d_call: TRBD2
cdr3_aa: CATSDPKTYEQYF; cdr3_nt: TGTGCCACCAGTGACCCCAAAACCTACGAGCAGTACTTC; v_call: TRBV24-1; j_call: TRBJ2-7; clone_size: -; d_call: -
cdr3_aa: CASSLGGAGGVYNEQFF; cdr3_nt: TGTGCCAGCAGCTTAGGGGGGGCGGGAGGAGTCTACAATGAGCAGTTCTTC; v_call: TRBV11-2; j_call: TRBJ2-1; clone_size: -; d_call: TRBD2
cdr3_aa: CASSPHEGTGELFF; cdr3_nt: TGTGCCAGCAGCCCCCACGAGGGCACCGGGGAGCTGTTTTTT; v_call: TRBV11-3; j_call: TRBJ2-2; clone_size: -; d_call: -
cdr3_aa: CASQSPDTEAFF; cdr3_nt: TGTGCCAGCCAAAGCCCCGACACTGAAGCTTTCTTT; v_call: TRBV28; j_call: TRBJ1-1; clone_size: -; d_call: -
cdr3_aa: CASSLTGGTTDTQYF; cdr3_nt: TGTGCCAGCAGCTTAACGGGAGGGACCACAGATACGCAGTATTTT; v_call: TRBV11-2; j_call: TRBJ2-3; clone_size: -; d_call: TRBD2
cdr3_aa: CASSRRTSGSWGTDTQYF; cdr3_nt: TGTGCCAGCAGCCGAAGGACTAGCGGGAGTTGGGGCACAGATACGCAGTATTTT; v_call: TRBV7-9; j_call: TRBJ2-3; clone_size: -; d_call: TRBD2
cdr3_aa: CASKSRDSAANYGYTF; cdr3_nt: TGCGCCAGCAAGTCCCGGGACAGCGCCGCTAACTATGGCTACACCTTC; v_call: TRBV5-1; j_call: TRBJ1-2; clone_size: -; d_call: TRBD1
cdr3_aa: CASSNGRDLSEQYF; cdr3_nt: TGTGCCAGTAGTAACGGCAGGGACTTAAGCGAGCAGTACTTC; v_call: TRBV19; j_call: TRBJ2-7; clone_size: -; d_call: -
cdr3_aa: CASSLLSYEQYF; cdr3_nt: TGTGCCAGCAGCTTGCTGTCCTACGAGCAGTACTTC; v_call: TRBV5-5; j_call: TRBJ2-7; clone_size: -; d_call: -
cdr3_aa: CATNGLAGGEDEQFF; cdr3_nt: TGTGCCACCAACGGACTAGCGGGAGGGGAAGATGAGCAGTTCTTC; v_call: TRBV19; j_call: TRBJ2-1; clone_size: -; d_call: TRBD2
cdr3_aa: CASQESGPNEKLFF; cdr3_nt: TGTGCCAGCCAGGAATCCGGCCCGAATGAAAAACTGTTTTTT; v_call: TRBV18; j_call: TRBJ1-4; clone_size: -; d_call: -
cdr3_aa: CASSLAGTTYEQYF; cdr3_nt: TGTGCCAGCAGCTTAGCGGGCACCACCTACGAGCAGTACTTC; v_call: TRBV7-9; j_call: TRBJ2-7; clone_size: -; d_call: -
cdr3_aa: CASSPRRFGLAGGSYNEQFF; cdr3_nt: TGCGCCAGCAGCCCCCGGCGTTTTGGACTAGCGGGAGGGTCCTACAATGAGCAGTTCTTC; v_call: TRBV4-1; j_call: TRBJ2-1; clone_size: -; d_call: TRBD2
cdr3_aa: CASSLSGGDEQYF; cdr3_nt: TGTGCCAGCAGCTTGTCCGGGGGGGACGAGCAGTACTTC; v_call: TRBV7-3; j_call: TRBJ2-7; clone_size: -; d_call: TRBD2
cdr3_aa: CASSEFFWGSGRTNEQFF; cdr3_nt: TGTGCCAGCAGTGAATTCTTTTGGGGTAGCGGGAGAACCAATGAGCAGTTCTTC; v_call: TRBV25-1; j_call: TRBJ2-1; clone_size: -; d_call: TRBD2
cdr3_aa: CAAPGQGNSPLHF; cdr3_nt: TGTGCCGCCCCGGGACAGGGCAATTCACCCCTCCACTTT; v_call: TRBV2; j_call: TRBJ1-6; clone_size: -; d_call: TRBD1
cdr3_aa: CASNPGHTSRDEQYF; cdr3_nt: TGTGCCAGCAATCCAGGACACACGTCCCGTGACGAGCAGTACTTC; v_call: TRBV28; j_call: TRBJ2-7; clone_size: -; d_call: -
cdr3_aa: CASSQGDYSGNTIYF; cdr3_nt: TGCGCCAGCAGCCAAGGGGACTACTCTGGAAACACCATATATTTT; v_call: TRBV4-1; j_call: TRBJ1-3; clone_size: few; d_call: -
cdr3_aa: CASSSSLSLARERRADTQYF; cdr3_nt: TGTGCCAGCTCATCATCCTTATCCCTAGCGCGGGAGCGGAGGGCAGATACGCAGTATTTT; v_call: TRBV18; j_call: TRBJ2-3; clone_size: -; d_call: TRBD2
cdr3_aa: CASSLEARYNEQFF; cdr3_nt: TGTGCCAGCAGCTTAGAGGCGCGGTACAATGAGCAGTTCTTC; v_call: TRBV11-2; j_call: TRBJ2-1; clone_size: -; d_call: -
cdr3_aa: CASSTSGYGYTF; cdr3_nt: TGTGCCAGCAGCACGAGCGGCTATGGCTACACCTTC; v_call: TRBV6-2/TRBV6-3; j_call: TRBJ1-2; clone_size: once; d_call: -
cdr3_aa: CASSPPRQGASDTQYF; cdr3_nt: TGTGCCAGCTCACCACCGCGACAGGGGGCATCAGATACGCAGTATTTT; v_call: TRBV18; j_call: TRBJ2-3; clone_size: -; d_call: TRBD1